This T cell receptor (beta chain) was retrieved from a study of cytomegalovirus exposure and HLA in healthy donors. Study results and caveats: Listed as cytomegalovirus-associated were 164 TCR beta chains.

The CDR3 covers 14 residues. CDR1 and CDR2 from the germline V gene are MNHEY and SVGAGI. The V gene lost 6 bases and the J gene lost 0 bases, with 9 bases spanning the gap. The PCR was carried out with 60 Vbeta primers and 13 Jbeta primers. The assay was immunoSEQ multiplex PCR, and TCRdb's table has in-frame clones only and misses some. There are around 140,000 clones in the sample; 76% occur only once, and under 2% lies in the top ten. Regarding this clone: Its antigen is still unknown.

This rearrangement joins TRBV6-5 to TRBJ1-3; D is ambiguous. Sequenced: PBMCs. The receptor was derived from a female donor in good health and CMV-seropositive. This chain's CDR3 is CASSSLLSGNTIYF. CDR3 DNA: TGTGCCAGCAGCTCGTTACTCTCTGGAAACACCATATATTTT.